Following are 10 T cell receptor beta chains from one sample sequenced in a study of HIV-infected patients and healthy controls. From the 5' RACE reads, TCRdb called clonotypes with MiXCR, one entry per CDR3 protein. The sample gives around 62,000 distinct CDR3 sequences, 15% to 20% of which show up once; approximately 1.5% is in the top ten. Sample: CD4+ T cells from blood. These receptors all stem from a human donor in good health.

The chain carries TRBV6-2 or TRBV6-3 and TRBJ1-2, with 8 bases lining up with TRBD1. With V trimmed by 7 bases and J by 4 bases, 5 bases remained unmatched. Per germline, CDR1 MNHEY and CDR2 SVGEGT. The CDR3 length is 13 residues. For the CDR3, the DNA is TGTGCCAGCATCGACAGGGGTCTCTATGGCTACACCTTC. It encodes CASIDRGLYGYTF.

At least ten counts were recorded for this clonotype. This sequence joins TRBV11-2 and TRBJ2-7, with 8 bases aligning to TRBD2. Germline CDR1 reads SGHAT; CDR2 reads FQNNGV. Trimming removed 8 bases from V and 0 bases from J; junction bases left unmatched: 6. CDR3 length: 14 amino acids. DNA of the CDR3: TGTGCCAGCTCGACTACTAGCGGCTCCTACGAGCAGTACTTC. This translates into CASSTTSGSYEQYF.

As concerns this clonotype: A read error may explain this, as a much larger clone is one base away. The V and J genes are TRBV10-3 and TRBJ1-1; D gene unclear. Germline lookup yields CDR1 ENHRY and CDR2 SYGVKD. This CDR3 has 13 amino acids. The CDR3 region has the DNA TGTGCCATCAGAACACATGGGAACACTGAAGCTTACTTT. This encodes CAIRTHGNTEAYF.

This clonotype was observed a few times. This chain uses TRBV18 with TRBJ2-1; D is ambiguous. This CDR3 spans 13 amino acids. CDR1 and CDR2 (germline): KGHSH, LQKENI. V lost 5 bases and J lost 6, with 11 bases in between. DNA of the CDR3: TGTGCCAGCTCAACCGACTCCCGCAATGAGCAGTTCTTC. It is translated as CASSTDSRNEQFF.

This clonotype was observed a few times. Germline is not matched at one junction end, which may reflect a read error. This chain links TRBV29-1 with TRBJ2-2; the match to TRBD1 covers 10 bases. Germline CDR1 and CDR2: SQVTM and ANQGSEA. This CDR3 has 15 amino acids. CDR3 sequence: CSVQRDRGLAGEPFF. DNA for the CDR3: TGCAGCGTTCAAAGGGACAGGGGTTTGGCCGGGGAGCCGTTTTTT.

In this sample, this clonotype turned up many times. The chain carries TRBV6-2 or TRBV6-3 and TRBJ2-2, with D maybe TRBD2 (5 bases). Germline V lookup: CDR1 MNHEY, CDR2 SVGEGT. The V and J ends lost 7 bases and 7 bases respectively, with 16 bases between them. The CDR3 has 14 amino acids. The CDR3 here is CASTKRSSGGELFF. The CDR3 DNA is TGTGCCAGCACCAAGCGGAGTTCGGGCGGGGAGCTGTTTTTT.

This clonotype was counted between two and nine times. The chain is built from TRBV10-3 and TRBJ2-2; 8 nucleotides align to TRBD2. The germline V gene has CDR1 ENHRY and CDR2 SYGVKD. With 10 bases clipped from V and 0 bases from J, the junction kept 4 bases outside the gene matches. The CDR3 extends over 14 amino acids. In nucleotides, the CDR3 is TGTGCCACCGTAGCGGGACCGAACACCGGGGAGCTGTTTTTT. Translated, it gives CATVAGPNTGELFF.

The table lists this clonotype with a count of one. The chain recombines TRBV29-1 with TRBJ1-2, with 8 bases identical to TRBD1. The CDR3 sequence is 15 residues long. Losses at the gene ends were 1 base for V and 1 base for J; bases not matched to a gene: 5. CDR1 SQVTM and CDR2 ANQGSEA come from the germline V gene. CDR3 coding DNA: TGCAGCGTTGAAGGCAGGGGGCCCCTTAACTATGGCTACACCTTC. Its protein product is CSVEGRGPLNYGYTF. Based on the CDR3 plus reference TRBV29-1 and TRBJ1-2, the full variable domain is SAVISQKPSRDICQRGTSLTIQCQVDSQVTMMFWYRQQPGQSLTLIATANQGSEATYESGFVIDKFPISRPNLTFSTLTVSNMSPEDSSIYLCSVEGRGPLNYGYTFGSGTRLTVV.

A few counts support this clonotype. This sequence joins TRBV5-4 and TRBJ2-7; TRBD2 matches at 10 bases. CDR1 and CDR2 from the germline V gene are SGHNT and YYREEE (reference sequence). The J segment lost 7 bases and the V segment lost 2 bases, leaving 12 bases of the junction unmatched. The CDR3 runs 16 residues. For the CDR3, the DNA is TGTGCCAGCAGCTTACGGGGTCTAGCGGGGGAAGAAGAGCAGTACTTC. Amino acids: CASSLRGLAGEEEQYF.

This clonotype was counted ten times or more. V usage is TRBV7-2 and J usage is TRBJ1-1, with 7 positions matching TRBD1. There are 14 residues in the CDR3. Germline V lookup: CDR1 SGHTA, CDR2 FQGNSA. Unmatched junction bases numbered 5, after V lost 3 bases and J lost 4 bases. CDR3 DNA: TGTGCCAGCAGCTTCAGACAGGGTGGCACTGAAGCTTTCTTT. As protein: CASSFRQGGTEAFF.